This T cell receptor (beta chain) was captured in a study of CD8+ T cells in alopecia areata listed by TCRdb under 2018. In the study overall: Treated patients were enrolled in an open-label pilot trial of oral tofacitinib at 5 to 10 mg twice daily for moderate-to-severe alopecia areata. Patients stayed on tofacitinib for 6 to 18 months and then had 6 months of follow-up off drug so that delayed response and recurrence could be assessed. Disease severity in treated patients was measured with the SALT score, which quantifies the percentage of affected scalp surface area. High-throughput TCRbeta sequencing was used to examine T cell clonal expansion in alopecia areata in both the C3H/HeJ mouse model and human patients. In humans, TCRbeta sequencing was performed on scalp tissue and on sorted CD4+ and CD8+ peripheral blood T cells from healthy controls and from patients with patchy or totalis/universalis alopecia areata. Patients on tofacitinib were biopsied at baseline and after 4 and 24 weeks of treatment, and several of the patients also had a later scalp biopsy. Scalp clonality was compared across normal scalp (n=4), patchy alopecia areata scalp (n=8), and alopecia totalis/universalis scalp (n=8). RNA came from the PAXgene miRNA kit for fixed scalp, the miRNeasy kit for PBMCs, and the RNeasy kit for mouse skin. TCRbeta CDR3 regions were amplified by immunoSEQ multiplex PCR using 35 Vbeta forward and 13 Jbeta reverse primers. Summary of the overall study and its limitations: Tofacitinib significantly lowered scalp clonality and the number of expanded CD8+ clones among the top 100 scalp clones. Because the treated cohort was small and had just a single nonresponder, larger studies are needed to establish links between baseline CD8+ expansion and response. Shared TCR sequences between patients were less evident than in mice, which may be partly attributable to HLA diversity in the patient population. Higher clonality and more expanded CD8+ clones were observed in lesional scalp than in normal scalp, particularly in alopecia totalis/universalis, a finding suggestive of antigenic drive. Resident alphabeta T cells in normal human skin are also sequenced, complicating scalp TCR repertoire analysis, unlike mouse skin dominated by gammadelta T cells. Many expanded lesional clones were found to persist in scalp and blood during tofacitinib treatment, and relapse after treatment cessation may be partly explained by this persistence.

Library prep was done by the immunoSEQ multiplex PCR assay. To provide template for TCR sequencing, every sample had RNA extracted and reverse transcribed into cDNA. SuperScript III was used to make first-strand cDNA, primed with a 2:1 mix of oligo-dT and random hexamers. Amplification bias was assessed with a synthetic immune receptor repertoire, and residual bias was removed computationally. Regarding the original processing steps: Raw reads were preprocessed to remove errors, and CDR3 was defined by IMGT conventions from the conserved cysteine to phenylalanine. Clonality was calculated as 1 minus Shannon entropy normalized by log2 of the number of productive unique TCRs. Whether each scalp clone was CD4 or CD8 was inferred by checking scalp TCRbeta sequences against the CD4 and CD8 repertoires from sorted blood. TCRdb limited this immuneACCESS table to in-frame rearrangements with V and J called. A share of clones is missing; checked studies link under half to unresolved V genes, and the rest is unexplained. V and J calls plus clone size are reproduced from that table; the DNA served to infer D and trimming. In this sample the table shows roughly 76,000 clones, approximately 29% of which occur a single time. The ten largest clones add up to about 16% of the sample.

Per the publication, the time point label means: less than five weeks on oral tofacitinib. This specimen's treatment or condition label, per the study, means: oral pan-JAK inhibitor, 5-10 mg twice daily. Lesional scalp punch biopsies and peripheral blood were obtained from alopecia areata patients. PBMCs were isolated by density centrifugation and stained for CD3, CD4 and CD8, and CD4+ and CD8+ T cells were sorted on a FACSAria. Per the germline V gene, SQVTM is the CDR1 and ANQGSEA is the CDR2. Trimming costs V 5 bases and J 5 bases, and their ends lie 14 bases apart. Reading from cysteine to phenylalanine, the CDR3 counts 13 amino acids. The sequence is cut down to CDR3 DNA, 39 bases in frame from base 1. This clone was seen only a few times. What antigen it recognizes has not been identified. No base qualities exist here, and no much larger clone lies one base off it.

The material sequenced was CD8+ T cells sorted from blood, taken at week 4, from a patient treated with tofacitinib. This receptor was obtained from a human donor with alopecia areata. In this chain, TRBV29-1 is recombined with TRBJ2-3; TRBD1 is a weak D gene call, 5 bases matching. The DNA sequence is TGCAGCGTTCGCCAGGGCCTTAAAGATACGCAGTATTTT. This encodes CSVRQGLKDTQYF.